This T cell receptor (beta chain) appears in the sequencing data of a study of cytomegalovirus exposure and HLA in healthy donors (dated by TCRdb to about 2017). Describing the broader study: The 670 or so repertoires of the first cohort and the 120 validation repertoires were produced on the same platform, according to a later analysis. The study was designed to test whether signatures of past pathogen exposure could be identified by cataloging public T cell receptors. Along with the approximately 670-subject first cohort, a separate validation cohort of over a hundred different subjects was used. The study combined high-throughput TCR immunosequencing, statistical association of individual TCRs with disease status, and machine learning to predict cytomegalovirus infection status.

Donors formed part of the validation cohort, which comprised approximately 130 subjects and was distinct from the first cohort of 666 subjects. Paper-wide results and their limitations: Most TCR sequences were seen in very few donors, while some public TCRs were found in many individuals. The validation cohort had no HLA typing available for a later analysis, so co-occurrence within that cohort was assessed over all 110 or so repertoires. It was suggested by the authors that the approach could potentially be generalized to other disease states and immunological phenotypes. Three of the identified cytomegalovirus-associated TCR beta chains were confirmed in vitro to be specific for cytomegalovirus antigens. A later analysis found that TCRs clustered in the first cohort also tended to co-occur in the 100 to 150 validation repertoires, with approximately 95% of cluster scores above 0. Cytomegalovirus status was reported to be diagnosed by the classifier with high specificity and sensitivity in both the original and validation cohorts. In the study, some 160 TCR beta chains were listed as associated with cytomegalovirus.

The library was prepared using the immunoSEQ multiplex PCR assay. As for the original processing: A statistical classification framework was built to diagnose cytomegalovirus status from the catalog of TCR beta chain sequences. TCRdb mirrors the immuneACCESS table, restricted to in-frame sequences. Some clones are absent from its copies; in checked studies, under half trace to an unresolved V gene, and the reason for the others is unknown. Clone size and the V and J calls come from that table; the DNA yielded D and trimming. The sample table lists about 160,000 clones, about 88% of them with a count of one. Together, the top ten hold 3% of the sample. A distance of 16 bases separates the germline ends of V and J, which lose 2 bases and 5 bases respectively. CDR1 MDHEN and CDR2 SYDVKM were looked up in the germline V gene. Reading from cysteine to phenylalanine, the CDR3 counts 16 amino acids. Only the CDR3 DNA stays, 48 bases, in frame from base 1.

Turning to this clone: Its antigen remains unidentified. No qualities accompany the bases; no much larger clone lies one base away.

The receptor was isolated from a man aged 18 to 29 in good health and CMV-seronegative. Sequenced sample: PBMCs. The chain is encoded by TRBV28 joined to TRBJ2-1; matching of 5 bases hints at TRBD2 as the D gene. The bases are TGTGCCAGCAGTTTACGTCTAGCCCATGGTAACAATGAGCAGTTCTTC. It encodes CASSLRLAHGNNEQFF.